The rows below give T cell receptor beta chains drawn from one sample of a study of CD8 T cells in ankylosing spondylitis. In TCRdb, the 5' RACE reads were re-called with MiXCR into one record per CDR3 protein. The sample has more than 200,000 distinct CDR3 sequences; around 25% are singletons. Sequencing used blood, either unsorted or a sorted T cell fraction (not recorded which). The origin of the receptors is a male donor with ankylosing spondylitis or in good health (not recorded which). CDR3s include the opening cysteine and the closing phenylalanine or tryptophan. The D gene is left open where the match is weak. Where a row states a size, it is once, few, many or the class of an expanded clone; other rows omit it.

J | length | D | size | V | CDR3 | DNA
TRBJ2-5 | 14 | . | . | TRBV10-3 | CAISERSEKETQYF | TGTGCCATCAGTGAGAGGTCAGAAAAAGAGACCCAGTACTTC
TRBJ2-7 | 15 | . | . | TRBV9 | CASSLTWTWDYEQYF | TGTGCCAGCAGCCTAACCTGGACTTGGGACTACGAGCAGTACTTC
TRBJ2-7 | 13 | TRBD1 | many | TRBV27 | CASSLKQGYEQYF | TGTGCCAGCAGTCTCAAACAGGGGTACGAGCAGTACTTC
TRBJ2-1 | 14 | TRBD2 | many | TRBV20-1 | CSAQLAGVRNEQFF | TGCAGTGCCCAACTAGCGGGGGTGAGGAATGAGCAGTTCTTC
TRBJ2-3 | 17 | TRBD2 | . | TRBV6-5 | CASSYRRLAGGTDTQYF | TGTGCCAGCAGTTACCGGCGACTAGCGGGGGGCACAGATACGCAGTATTTT
TRBJ1-6 | 15 | . | many | TRBV20-1 | CSARVRLGDNSPLHF | TGCAGTGCTAGGGTCCGACTGGGCGATAATTCACCCCTCCACTTT
TRBJ2-3 | 14 | . | once | TRBV12-3/TRBV12-4 | CASSGTGPTDTQYF | TGTGCCAGCAGTGGGACTGGGCCCACAGATACGCAGTATTTT
TRBJ1-2 | 13 | . | once | TRBV10-2 | CASSMEGGYGYTF | TGCGCCAGCAGTATGGAGGGAGGCTATGGCTACACCTTC
TRBJ2-3 | 14 | TRBD2 | few | TRBV20-1 | CSALRGGAADTQYF | TGCAGTGCCCTGCGCGGGGGGGCGGCAGATACGCAGTATTTT
TRBJ1-4 | 12 | . | . | TRBV29-1 | CSAGRFREKLFF | TGCAGCGCCGGACGGTTCCGTGAAAAACTGTTTTTT
TRBJ2-7 | 15 | TRBD1 | . | TRBV4-1 | CASSPAGTVSSEQYF | TGCGCCAGCAGCCCTGCAGGGACAGTCTCGAGTGAGCAGTACTTC